These T cell receptor beta chains were read from a single sample in a study of early T cells in non-severe SARS-CoV-2 infection. In TCRdb, the 5' RACE reads were re-called with MiXCR into one record per CDR3 protein. The sample includes approximately 58,000 distinct CDR3 sequences, more than 9% of them seen just once. The sequenced sample was whole blood. Receptors originate from an adult who was a healthcare worker with PCR-confirmed SARS-CoV-2 infection or an uninfected control (not recorded which). CDR3s include the opening cysteine and the closing phenylalanine or tryptophan. D genes are given only for firm matches. Size values are once, few and many counts, or a class for expanded clones, and some rows have none.

J | length | V | size | D | DNA | CDR3
TRBJ1-4 | 15 | TRBV7-2 | - | - | TGTGCCAGCAGCTCTAAACAGGGAAGGGATGAAAAACTGTTTTTT | CASSSKQGRDEKLFF
TRBJ2-7 | 15 | TRBV18 | many | - | TGTGCCAGCTCACCTACAGGGTTTAGGGCTCACGAGCAGTACTTC | CASSPTGFRAHEQYF
TRBJ2-6 | 16 | TRBV4-1 | many | TRBD1 | TGCGCCAGCGGGGACAGGAGATTCTCTGGGGCCAACGTCCTGACTTTC | CASGDRRFSGANVLTF
TRBJ2-2 | 15 | TRBV24-1 | - | - | TGTGCCGTCGATGATCGGACATCCAACACCGGGGAGCTGTTTTTT | CAVDDRTSNTGELFF
TRBJ2-7 | 13 | TRBV27 | once | TRBD1 | TGTGCCAGCAGTCCCAACAGGGGTCACGAGCAGTACTTC | CASSPNRGHEQYF
TRBJ1-4 | 14 | TRBV24-1 | few | - | TGTGCCACCAGTGATTTGCAAGGCGAAGAAAAACTGTTTTTT | CATSDLQGEEKLFF
TRBJ2-6 | 17 | TRBV18 | few | - | TGTGCCAGCTCCCTTCTCAGGGGCGCGGAGGGGACCAACGTCCTGACTTTC | CASSLLRGAEGTNVLTF
TRBJ1-5 | 15 | TRBV6-2/TRBV6-3 | - | - | TGTGCCAGCAGTTACCCGGGACTGTTAATTTCGCCCCAGCATTTT | CASSYPGLLISPQHF
TRBJ2-5 | 13 | TRBV10-2 | few | - | TGCGCCAGCAGCTCGAGGATACAAGAGACCCAGTACTTC | CASSSRIQETQYF
TRBJ2-3 | 15 | TRBV10-3 | - | TRBD2 | TGTGCCATCAGTGAGTCCCTTGCGGGGGGGCATACGCAGTATTTT | CAISESLAGGHTQYF
TRBJ1-5 | 15 | TRBV28 | few | - | TGTGCCAGCAGCTCAATTGGCGGAGGTGGACAGCCCCAGCATTTT | CASSSIGGGGQPQHF
TRBJ2-1 | 12 | TRBV20-1 | few | - | TGCAGTGCCCCCTCGGGTTTCAATGAGCAGTTCTTC | CSAPSGFNEQFF
TRBJ2-7 | 16 | TRBV4-1 | - | TRBD1 | TGCGCCAGCAGCCAAGTGCACGGACAGGAGTTCTACGAGCAGTACTTC | CASSQVHGQEFYEQYF
TRBJ2-5 | 13 | TRBV10-2 | many | - | TGCGCCAGCAGCGATACTAGGGCAGAGACCCAGTACTTC | CASSDTRAETQYF
TRBJ2-1 | 12 | TRBV12-3/TRBV12-4 | many | - | TGTGCCAGCAGCCGGACGGGGAATGAGCAGTTCTTC | CASSRTGNEQFF
TRBJ1-1 | 13 | TRBV10-3 | - | - | TGTGCCATCACTCTCAGGGAAGTCGGTGAAGCTTTCTTT | CAITLREVGEAFF